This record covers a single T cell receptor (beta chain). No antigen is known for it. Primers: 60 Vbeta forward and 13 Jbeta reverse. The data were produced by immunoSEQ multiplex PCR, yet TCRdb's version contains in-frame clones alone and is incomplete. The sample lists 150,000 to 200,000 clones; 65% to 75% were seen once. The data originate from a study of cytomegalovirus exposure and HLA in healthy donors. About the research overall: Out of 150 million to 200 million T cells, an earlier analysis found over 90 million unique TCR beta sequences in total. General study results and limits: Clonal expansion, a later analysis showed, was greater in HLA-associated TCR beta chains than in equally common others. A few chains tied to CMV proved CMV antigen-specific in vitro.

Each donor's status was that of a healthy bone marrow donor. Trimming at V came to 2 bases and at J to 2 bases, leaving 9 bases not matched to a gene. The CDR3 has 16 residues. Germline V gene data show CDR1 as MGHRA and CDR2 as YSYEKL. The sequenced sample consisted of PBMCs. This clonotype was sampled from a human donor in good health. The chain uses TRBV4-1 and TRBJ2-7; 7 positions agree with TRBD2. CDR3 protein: CASSQPSRGSPYEQYF. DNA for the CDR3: TGCGCCAGCAGCCAACCCTCGCGGGGGTCACCCTACGAGCAGTACTTC.